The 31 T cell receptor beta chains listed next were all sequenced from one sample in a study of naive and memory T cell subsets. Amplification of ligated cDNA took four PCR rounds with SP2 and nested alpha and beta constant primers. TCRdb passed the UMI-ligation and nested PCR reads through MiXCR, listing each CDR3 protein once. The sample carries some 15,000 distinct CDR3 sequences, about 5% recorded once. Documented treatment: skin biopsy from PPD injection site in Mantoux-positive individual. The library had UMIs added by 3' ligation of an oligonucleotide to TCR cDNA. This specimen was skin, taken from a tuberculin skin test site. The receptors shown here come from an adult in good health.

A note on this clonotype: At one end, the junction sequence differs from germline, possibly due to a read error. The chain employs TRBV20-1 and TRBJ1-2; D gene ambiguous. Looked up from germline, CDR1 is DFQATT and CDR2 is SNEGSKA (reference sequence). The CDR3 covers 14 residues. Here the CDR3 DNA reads TGCAGTGCTCGACGTGGAGCAGCTAACTATGGCGACACCTTC. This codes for CSARRGAANYGDTF.

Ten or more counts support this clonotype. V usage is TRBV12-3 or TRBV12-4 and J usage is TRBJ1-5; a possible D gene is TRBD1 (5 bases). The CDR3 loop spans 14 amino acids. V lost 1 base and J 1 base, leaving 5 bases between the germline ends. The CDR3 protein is CASSLGQSNQPQHF. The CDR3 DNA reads TGTGCCAGCAGTTTAGGACAGAGCAATCAGCCCCAGCATTTT.

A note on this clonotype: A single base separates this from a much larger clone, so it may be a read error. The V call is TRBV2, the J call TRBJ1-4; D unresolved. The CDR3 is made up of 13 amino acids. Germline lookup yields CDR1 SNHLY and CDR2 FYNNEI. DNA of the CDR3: TGTACCAGCAGTGAAGAGGGTTATGAAAAACTGTTTTTT. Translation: CTSSEEGYEKLFF.

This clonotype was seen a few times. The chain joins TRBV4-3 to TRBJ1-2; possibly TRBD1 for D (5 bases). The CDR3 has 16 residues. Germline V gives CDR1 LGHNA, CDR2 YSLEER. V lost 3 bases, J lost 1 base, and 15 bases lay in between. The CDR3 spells CASSHLPPQDNYGYTF. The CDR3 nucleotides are TGCGCCAGCAGCCACCTTCCTCCACAGGATAACTATGGCTACACCTTC.

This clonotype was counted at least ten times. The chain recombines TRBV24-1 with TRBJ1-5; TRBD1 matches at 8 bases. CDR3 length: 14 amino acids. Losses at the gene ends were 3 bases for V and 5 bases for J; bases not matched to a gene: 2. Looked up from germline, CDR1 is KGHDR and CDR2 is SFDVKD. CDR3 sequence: CATSDTGQDQPQHF. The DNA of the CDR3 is TGTGCCACCAGTGATACGGGACAGGATCAGCCCCAGCATTTT.

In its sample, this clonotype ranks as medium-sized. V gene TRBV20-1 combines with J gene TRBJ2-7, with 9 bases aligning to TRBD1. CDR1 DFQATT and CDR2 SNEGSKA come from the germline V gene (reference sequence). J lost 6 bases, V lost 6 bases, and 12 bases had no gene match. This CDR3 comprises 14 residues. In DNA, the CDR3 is TGCAGTGCCCCCAACCGGGACAGGGCCCTCGAGCAGTACTTC. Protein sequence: CSAPNRDRALEQYF.

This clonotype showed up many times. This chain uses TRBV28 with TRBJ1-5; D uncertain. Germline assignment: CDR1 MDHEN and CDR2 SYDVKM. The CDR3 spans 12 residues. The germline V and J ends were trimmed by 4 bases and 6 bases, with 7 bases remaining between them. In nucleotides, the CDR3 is TGTGCCAGCAGTTCCCCTTTTCAGCCCCAGCATTTT. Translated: CASSSPFQPQHF.

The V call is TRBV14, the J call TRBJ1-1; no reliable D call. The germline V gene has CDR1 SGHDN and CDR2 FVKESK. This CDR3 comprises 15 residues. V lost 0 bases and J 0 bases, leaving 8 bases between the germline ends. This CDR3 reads CASSQDIHLNTEAFF. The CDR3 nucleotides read TGTGCCAGCAGCCAAGATATACACTTGAACACTGAAGCTTTCTTT.

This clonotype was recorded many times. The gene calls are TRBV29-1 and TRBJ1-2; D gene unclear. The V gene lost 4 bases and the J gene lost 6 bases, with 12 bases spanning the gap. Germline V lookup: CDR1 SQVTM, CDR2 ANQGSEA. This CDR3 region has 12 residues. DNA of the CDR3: TGCAGCGTTGGGGATGACGGGCATGGCTACACCTTC. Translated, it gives CSVGDDGHGYTF.

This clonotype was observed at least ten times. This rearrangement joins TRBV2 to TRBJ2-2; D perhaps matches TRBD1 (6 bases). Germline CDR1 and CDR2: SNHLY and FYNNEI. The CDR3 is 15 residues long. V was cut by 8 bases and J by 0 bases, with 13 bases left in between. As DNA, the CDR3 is TGTGCCAGCGGGGGCCAGGGTTCGAACACCGGGGAGCTGTTTTTT. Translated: CASGGQGSNTGELFF.

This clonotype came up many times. DNA of the CDR3: TGTGCCAGCAGTTACACTTTTTGGCCAGCCGATAGCAATCAGCCCCAGCATTTT. Translation: CASSYTFWPADSNQPQHF. The chain employs TRBV6-2 or TRBV6-3 and TRBJ1-5; D not resolved. This CDR3 region has 18 residues. Germline loops: CDR1 MNHEY, CDR2 SVGEGT. Between the trimmed V and J ends, which lost 2 bases and 0 bases, there was a span of 17 bases.

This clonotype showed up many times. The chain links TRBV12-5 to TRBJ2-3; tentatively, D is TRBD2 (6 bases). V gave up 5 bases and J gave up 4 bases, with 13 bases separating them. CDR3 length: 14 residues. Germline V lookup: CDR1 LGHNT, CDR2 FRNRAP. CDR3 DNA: TGTGCTAGTGGTCTTTCGGGAGAGGCAGATACGCAGTATTTT. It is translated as CASGLSGEADTQYF.

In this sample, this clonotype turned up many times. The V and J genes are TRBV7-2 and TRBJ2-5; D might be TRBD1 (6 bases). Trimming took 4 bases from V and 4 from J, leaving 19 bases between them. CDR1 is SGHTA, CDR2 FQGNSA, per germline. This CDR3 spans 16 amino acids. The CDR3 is CASSSIGSGVPETQYF. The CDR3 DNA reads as TGTGCCAGCAGCTCGATCGGATCAGGGGTACCAGAGACCCAGTACTTC. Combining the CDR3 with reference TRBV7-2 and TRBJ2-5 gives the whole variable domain GAGVSQSPSNKVTEKGKDVELRCDPISGHTALYWYRQSLGQGLEFLIYFQGNSAPDKSGLPSDRFSAERTGGSVSTLTIQRTQQEDSAVYLCASSSIGSGVPETQYFGPGTRLLVL.

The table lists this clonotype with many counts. The CDR3 nucleotides are TGTGCCAGCAGTTCCCTCCCCGGACGCGGAGGAACAGATACGCAGTATTTT. Protein product: CASSSLPGRGGTDTQYF. This chain connects TRBV28 to TRBJ2-3, with D perhaps TRBD2 (5 bases). Germline CDR1 is MDHEN and CDR2 is SYDVKM. This CDR3 has 17 residues. The ends were cut back, 4 bases at V and 3 bases at J, with 20 bases in the middle. Full variable domain (rest looked up from reference TRBV28 and TRBJ2-3): DVKVTQSSRYLVKRTGEKVFLECVQDMDHENMFWYRQDPGLGLRLIYFSYDVKMKEKGDIPEGYSVSREKKERFSLILESASTNQTSMYLCASSSLPGRGGTDTQYFGPGTRLTVL.

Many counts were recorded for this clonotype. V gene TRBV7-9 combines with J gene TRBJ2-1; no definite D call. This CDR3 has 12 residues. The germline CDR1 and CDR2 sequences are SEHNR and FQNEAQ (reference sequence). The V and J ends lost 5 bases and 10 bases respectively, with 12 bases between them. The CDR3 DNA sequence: TGTGCCAGCAGCATTAGACGTCGGGAGCAGTTCTTC. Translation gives CASSIRRREQFF.

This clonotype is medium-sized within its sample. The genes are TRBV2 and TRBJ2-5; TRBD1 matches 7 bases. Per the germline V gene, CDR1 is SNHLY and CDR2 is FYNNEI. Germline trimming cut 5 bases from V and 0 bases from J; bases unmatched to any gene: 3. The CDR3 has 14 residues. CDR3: CASSRQGHQETQYF. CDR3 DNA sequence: TGTGCCAGCAGTCGACAGGGTCACCAAGAGACCCAGTACTTC.

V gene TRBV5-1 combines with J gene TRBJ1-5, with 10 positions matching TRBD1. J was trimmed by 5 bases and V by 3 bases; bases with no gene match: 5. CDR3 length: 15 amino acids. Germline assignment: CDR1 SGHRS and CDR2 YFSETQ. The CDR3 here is CASSSTGGRYQPQHF. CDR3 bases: TGCGCCAGCAGCTCGACAGGGGGCCGTTATCAGCCCCAGCATTTT.

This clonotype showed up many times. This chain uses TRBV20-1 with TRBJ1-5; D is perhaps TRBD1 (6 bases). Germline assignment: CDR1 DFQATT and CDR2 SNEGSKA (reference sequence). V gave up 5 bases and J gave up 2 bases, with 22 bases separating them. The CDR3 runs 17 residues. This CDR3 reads CSASDYLRGMGNQPQHF. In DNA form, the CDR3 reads TGCAGTGCTTCGGACTACCTCAGGGGAATGGGCAATCAGCCCCAGCATTTT.

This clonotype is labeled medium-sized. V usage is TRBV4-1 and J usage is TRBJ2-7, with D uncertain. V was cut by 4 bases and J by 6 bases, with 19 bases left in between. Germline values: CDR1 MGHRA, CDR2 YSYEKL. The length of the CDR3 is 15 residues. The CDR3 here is CASSPQPAKIGEQYF. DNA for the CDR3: TGCGCCAGCAGCCCCCAGCCGGCGAAGATAGGCGAGCAGTACTTC.

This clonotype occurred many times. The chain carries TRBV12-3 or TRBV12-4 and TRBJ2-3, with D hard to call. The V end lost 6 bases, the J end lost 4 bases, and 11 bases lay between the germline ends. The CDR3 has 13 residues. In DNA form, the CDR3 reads TGTGCCAGCAGCCCATCAGGCTCAGATACGCAGTATTTT. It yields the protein CASSPSGSDTQYF.

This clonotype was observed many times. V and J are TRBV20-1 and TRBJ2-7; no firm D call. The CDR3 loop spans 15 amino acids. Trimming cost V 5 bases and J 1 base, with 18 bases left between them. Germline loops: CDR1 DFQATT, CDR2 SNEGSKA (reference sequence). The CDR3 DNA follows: TGCAGTGCTCCCCTCCTCGCATCTGGTTCCTACGAGCAGTACTTC. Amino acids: CSAPLLASGSYEQYF.

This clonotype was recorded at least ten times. The CDR3 DNA is TGTGCCAGCAGTTACTCGTTGTGGGGGAAAGAGACCCAGTACTTC. Translating gives CASSYSLWGKETQYF. V usage is TRBV6-2 or TRBV6-3 and J usage is TRBJ2-5; D possibly matches TRBD1 or TRBD2 (5 bases each). Germline CDR1 reads MNHEY; CDR2 reads SVGEGT. The CDR3 has 15 residues. Between the trimmed V and J ends, which lost 0 bases and 3 bases, there was a span of 11 bases.

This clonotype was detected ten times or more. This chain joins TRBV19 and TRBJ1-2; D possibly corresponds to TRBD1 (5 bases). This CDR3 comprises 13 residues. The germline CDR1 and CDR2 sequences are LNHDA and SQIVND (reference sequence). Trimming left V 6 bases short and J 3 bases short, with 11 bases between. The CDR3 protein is CASRNQGYYGYTF. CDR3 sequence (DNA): TGTGCCAGTAGGAATCAGGGTTACTATGGCTACACCTTC.

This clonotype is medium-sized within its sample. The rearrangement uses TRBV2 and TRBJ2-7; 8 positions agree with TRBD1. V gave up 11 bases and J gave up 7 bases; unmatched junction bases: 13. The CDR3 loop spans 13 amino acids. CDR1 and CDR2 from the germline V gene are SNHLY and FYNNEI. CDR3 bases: TGTGCCTCCCAGCTTCAGGGGGCGGGTGAGCAGTACTTC. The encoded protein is CASQLQGAGEQYF.

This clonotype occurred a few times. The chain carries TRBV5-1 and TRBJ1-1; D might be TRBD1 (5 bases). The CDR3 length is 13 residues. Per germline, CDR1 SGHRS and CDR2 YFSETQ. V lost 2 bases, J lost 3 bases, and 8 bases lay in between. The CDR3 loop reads CASSFGADTEAFF. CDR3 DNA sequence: TGCGCCAGCAGCTTTGGGGCCGACACTGAAGCTTTCTTT.

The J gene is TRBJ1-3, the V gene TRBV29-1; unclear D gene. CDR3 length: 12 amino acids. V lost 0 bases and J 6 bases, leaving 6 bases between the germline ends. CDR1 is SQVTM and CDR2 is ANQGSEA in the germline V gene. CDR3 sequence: CSVEDVQNTIYF. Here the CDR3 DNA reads TGCAGCGTTGAAGACGTGCAAAACACCATATATTTT. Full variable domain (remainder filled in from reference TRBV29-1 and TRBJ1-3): SAVISQKPSRDICQRGTSLTIQCQVDSQVTMMFWYRQQPGQSLTLIATANQGSEATYESGFVIDKFPISRPNLTFSTLTVSNMSPEDSSIYLCSVEDVQNTIYFGEGSWLTVV.

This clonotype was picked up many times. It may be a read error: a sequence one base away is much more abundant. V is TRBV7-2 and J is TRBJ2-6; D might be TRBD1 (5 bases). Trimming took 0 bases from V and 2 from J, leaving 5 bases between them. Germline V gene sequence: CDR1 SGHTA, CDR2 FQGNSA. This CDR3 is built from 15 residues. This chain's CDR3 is CASSLAGAGANVLTF. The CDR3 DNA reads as TGTGCCAGCAGCTTAGCAGGGGCTGGGGCCAACGTCCTGACTTTC.

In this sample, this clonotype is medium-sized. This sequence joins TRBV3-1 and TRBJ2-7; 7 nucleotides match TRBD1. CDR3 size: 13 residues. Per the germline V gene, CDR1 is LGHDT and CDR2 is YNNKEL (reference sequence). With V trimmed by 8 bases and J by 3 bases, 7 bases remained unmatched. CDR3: CASSGQRYYEQYF. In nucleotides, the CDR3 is TGTGCCAGCTCGGGACAGCGGTACTACGAGCAGTACTTC.

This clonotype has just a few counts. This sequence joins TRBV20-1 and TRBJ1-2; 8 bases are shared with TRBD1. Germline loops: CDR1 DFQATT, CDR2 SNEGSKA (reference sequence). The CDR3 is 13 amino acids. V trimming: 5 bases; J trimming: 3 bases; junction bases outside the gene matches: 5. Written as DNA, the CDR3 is TGCAGTGCTGGGGGACAGGCGCACTATGGCTACACCTTC. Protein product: CSAGGQAHYGYTF.

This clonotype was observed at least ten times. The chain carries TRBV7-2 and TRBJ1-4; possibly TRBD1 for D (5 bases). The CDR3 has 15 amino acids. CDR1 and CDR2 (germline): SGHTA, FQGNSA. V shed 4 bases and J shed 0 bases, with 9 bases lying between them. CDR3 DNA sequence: TGTGCCAGCAGCTCGTGGGGGACAACTAATGAAAAACTGTTTTTT. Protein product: CASSSWGTTNEKLFF.

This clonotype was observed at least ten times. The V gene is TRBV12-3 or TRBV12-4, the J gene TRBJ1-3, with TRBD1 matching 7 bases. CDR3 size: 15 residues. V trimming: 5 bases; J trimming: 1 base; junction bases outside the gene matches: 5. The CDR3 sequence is CASSPWDSSGNTIYF. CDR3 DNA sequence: TGTGCCAGCAGTCCATGGGACAGTTCTGGAAACACCATATATTTT.